This entry is about one T cell receptor (beta chain). UMI-labeled 5' RACE TRB cDNA libraries were prepared from the cells. With the 5' RACE reads reprocessed, TCRdb shows one record per CDR3 protein and no DNA. The data show tens of thousands of distinct CDR3 sequences, and the top ten clones hold 1.5%. The CDR3 has 13 residues. The entry originates in a study of CXCR3-negative and CXCR3-positive naive CD8 T cells. This rearrangement joins TRBV23-1 to TRBJ2-7; with no DNA, the TCRdb D assignment of TRBD2 cannot be verified. TRBV23-1 is classed as an ORF, of uncertain function. The TCR sequence derives from a human donor in good health. Some clones in this sample may be carry-over from other donors' samples. Input material: naive CXCR3- CD8+ T cells from blood. The subset denotes: CD45RO-CCR7+CD27+CD95- naive CD8+ T cells lacking CXCR3 (TNR3-). This CDR3 reads CATGRGIGYEQYF.